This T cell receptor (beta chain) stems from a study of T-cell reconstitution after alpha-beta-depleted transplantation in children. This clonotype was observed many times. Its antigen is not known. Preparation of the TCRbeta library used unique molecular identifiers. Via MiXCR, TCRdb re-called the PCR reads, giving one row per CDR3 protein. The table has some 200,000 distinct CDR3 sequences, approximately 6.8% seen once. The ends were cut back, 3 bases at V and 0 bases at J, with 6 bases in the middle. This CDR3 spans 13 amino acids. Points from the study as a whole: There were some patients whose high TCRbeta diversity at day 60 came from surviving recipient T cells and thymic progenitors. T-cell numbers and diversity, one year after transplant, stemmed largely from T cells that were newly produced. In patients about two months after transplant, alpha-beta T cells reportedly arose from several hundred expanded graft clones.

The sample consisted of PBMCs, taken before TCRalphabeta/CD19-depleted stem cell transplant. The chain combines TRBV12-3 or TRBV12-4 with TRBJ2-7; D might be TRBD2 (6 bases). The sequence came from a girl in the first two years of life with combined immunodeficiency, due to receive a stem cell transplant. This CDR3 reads CASSLGLSYEQYF. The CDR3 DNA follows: TGTGCCAGCAGTTTGGGACTCTCCTACGAGCAGTACTTC.